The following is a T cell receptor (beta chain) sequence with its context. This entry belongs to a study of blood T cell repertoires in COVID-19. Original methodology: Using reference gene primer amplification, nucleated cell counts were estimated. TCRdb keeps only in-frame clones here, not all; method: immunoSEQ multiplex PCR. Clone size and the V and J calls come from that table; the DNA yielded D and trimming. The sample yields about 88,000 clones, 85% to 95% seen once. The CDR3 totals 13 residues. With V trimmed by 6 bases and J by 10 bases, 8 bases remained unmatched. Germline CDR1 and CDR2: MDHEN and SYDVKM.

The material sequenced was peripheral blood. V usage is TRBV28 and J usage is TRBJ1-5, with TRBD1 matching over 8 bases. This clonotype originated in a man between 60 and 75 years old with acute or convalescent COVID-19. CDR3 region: CASRQGGWGPQHF. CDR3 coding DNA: TGTGCCAGCAGACAGGGGGGATGGGGTCCCCAGCATTTT.